This TCR beta chain came from a study of TIL therapy for anti-PD-1-resistant metastatic lung cancer. The libraries were made with immunoSEQ v3. Profiling relied on immunoSEQ multiplex PCR, and the TCRdb table lists in-frame clones only, not all of them. The sample lists more than 35,000 clones; more than 60% were seen once. Time point specified: pre-treatment sample, taken before nivolumab and TIL therapy. CDR3 length: 13 amino acids. Germline V gene sequence: CDR1 MDHEN, CDR2 SYDVKM. Deletions cut 7 bases from V and 7 bases from J, with 16 bases between. The material was blood, obtained at baseline. The clonotype originates from a person between 25 and 80 years old with non-small cell lung cancer. The chain employs TRBV28 and TRBJ1-2, with D perhaps matching TRBD1 (5 bases). The CDR3 reads CASTANRRAGYTF. Here the CDR3 DNA reads TGTGCCAGCACCGCAAACAGGCGTGCTGGCTACACCTTC.